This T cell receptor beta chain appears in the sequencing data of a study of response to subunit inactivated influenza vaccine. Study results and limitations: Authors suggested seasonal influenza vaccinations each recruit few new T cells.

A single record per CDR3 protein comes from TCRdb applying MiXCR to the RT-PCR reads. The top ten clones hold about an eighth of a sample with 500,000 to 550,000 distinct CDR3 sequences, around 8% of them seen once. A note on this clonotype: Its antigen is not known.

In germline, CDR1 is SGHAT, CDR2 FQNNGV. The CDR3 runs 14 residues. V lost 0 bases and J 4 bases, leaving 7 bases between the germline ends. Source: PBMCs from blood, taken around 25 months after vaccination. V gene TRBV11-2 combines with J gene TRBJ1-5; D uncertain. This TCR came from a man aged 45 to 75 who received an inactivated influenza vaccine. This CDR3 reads CASSLERVNQPQHF. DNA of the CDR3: TGTGCCAGCAGCTTAGAAAGGGTTAATCAGCCCCAGCATTTT.